The rows below give T cell receptor beta chains drawn from one sample of a study of PD-L1 blockade in urothelial cancer. The assay was immunoSEQ multiplex PCR, and TCRdb's table has in-frame clones only and misses some. The table shows approximately 94,000 clones, with around 87% occurring only once. The sample was PBMCs, taken around atezolizumab (anti-PD-L1) treatment. All receptors come from a man aged 55 to 70 with urothelial cancer. Each CDR3 is given with its conserved first and last residue. The D gene is left open where the match is weak. Not all rows give a size; the values are once, few, many and, for expanded clones, a class.

clone_size: NA
j_call: TRBJ2-3
v_call: TRBV4-1
d_call: TRBD2
cdr3_nt: TGCGCCAGCAGCCAAGGACTAGCGGGAGGTAGCACAGATACGCAGTATTTT
cdr3_aa: CASSQGLAGGSTDTQYF

clone_size: NA
j_call: TRBJ2-1
v_call: TRBV11-3
d_call: NA
cdr3_nt: TGTGCCAGCAGCCTGGGACTGGGCTCCTACAATGAGCAGTTCTTC
cdr3_aa: CASSLGLGSYNEQFF

clone_size: NA
j_call: TRBJ1-2
v_call: TRBV29-1
d_call: TRBD1
cdr3_nt: TGCAGCGCAGGGACAGGGGATGGCTACACCTTC
cdr3_aa: CSAGTGDGYTF

clone_size: NA
j_call: TRBJ1-1
v_call: TRBV19
d_call: TRBD1
cdr3_nt: TGTGCCAGTAAAACAGGGGCAAACACTGAAGCTTTCTTT
cdr3_aa: CASKTGANTEAFF

clone_size: NA
j_call: TRBJ1-2
v_call: TRBV14
d_call: NA
cdr3_nt: TGTGCCAGCAGCCAAGTTGCCGGACAAATCTATGGCTACACCTTC
cdr3_aa: CASSQVAGQIYGYTF

clone_size: medium-sized
j_call: TRBJ2-1
v_call: TRBV5-5
d_call: TRBD2
cdr3_nt: TGTGCCAGCAGCTCGGGGGGGGTAGAAACCTACAATGAGCAGTTCTTC
cdr3_aa: CASSSGGVETYNEQFF

clone_size: NA
j_call: TRBJ2-7
v_call: TRBV28
d_call: TRBD2
cdr3_nt: TGTGCCAGCAGTCCCTCGGGGGGACCCCCCTACGAGCAGTACTTC
cdr3_aa: CASSPSGGPPYEQYF

clone_size: NA
j_call: TRBJ1-4
v_call: TRBV19
d_call: TRBD1
cdr3_nt: TGTGCCAGTACCGGAGGACAGGGGGCACCAACTAATGAAAAACTGTTTTTT
cdr3_aa: CASTGGQGAPTNEKLFF

clone_size: NA
j_call: TRBJ1-5
v_call: TRBV27
d_call: NA
cdr3_nt: TGTGCCAGCAGTTTGTATACAGGTAGCAATCAGCCCCAGCATTTT
cdr3_aa: CASSLYTGSNQPQHF

clone_size: NA
j_call: TRBJ2-7
v_call: TRBV28
d_call: TRBD2
cdr3_nt: TGTGCCAGCTCAAGGGGCGGGACTAGCGGTTACGAGCAGTACTTC
cdr3_aa: CASSRGGTSGYEQYF

clone_size: NA
j_call: TRBJ1-6
v_call: TRBV4-1
d_call: NA
cdr3_nt: TGCGCCAGCAGCCGAGCAGGGTCCGAACAAAATTCACCCCTCCACTTT
cdr3_aa: CASSRAGSEQNSPLHF

clone_size: NA
j_call: TRBJ1-4
v_call: TRBV5-1
d_call: NA
cdr3_nt: TGCGCCAGCAGCCTAGGGTTGTTTGGGCCAGGGGAAAAACTGTTTTTT
cdr3_aa: CASSLGLFGPGEKLFF

clone_size: NA
j_call: TRBJ2-1
v_call: TRBV7-9
d_call: TRBD1
cdr3_nt: TGTGCCAGCAGCTCTCCTGACCCTTTCGGGACAGGGGGAAATGAGCAGTTCTTC
cdr3_aa: CASSSPDPFGTGGNEQFF

clone_size: NA
j_call: TRBJ2-1
v_call: TRBV27
d_call: TRBD2
cdr3_nt: TGTGCCAGCAGTTCTGGGACTAGCGGGAGGATTATCTACAATGAGCAGTTCTTC
cdr3_aa: CASSSGTSGRIIYNEQFF

clone_size: NA
j_call: TRBJ2-1
v_call: TRBV9
d_call: TRBD2
cdr3_nt: TGTGCCAGCAGCACCACAGGCGGTACTAGCGGGGGGGCACTCTACAATGAGCAGTTCTTC
cdr3_aa: CASSTTGGTSGGALYNEQFF

clone_size: NA
j_call: TRBJ2-7
v_call: TRBV28
d_call: TRBD2
cdr3_nt: TGTGCCAGCAGCGGGGGGAGGAGGTCCTACGAGCAGTACTTC
cdr3_aa: CASSGGRRSYEQYF

clone_size: NA
j_call: TRBJ2-7
v_call: TRBV9
d_call: NA
cdr3_nt: TGTGCCAGCAGCTCTACGGACTCTTACTACGAGCAGTACTTC
cdr3_aa: CASSSTDSYYEQYF

clone_size: once
j_call: TRBJ2-7
v_call: TRBV10-3
d_call: TRBD1
cdr3_nt: TGTGCCATCAGTTATCCGGGACAGGGGGCCTACGAGCAGTACTTC
cdr3_aa: CAISYPGQGAYEQYF

clone_size: NA
j_call: TRBJ2-5
v_call: TRBV5-4
d_call: TRBD2
cdr3_nt: TGTGCCAGCAGCTGGACTAGCGGGAGGATCCAAGAGACCCAGTACTTC
cdr3_aa: CASSWTSGRIQETQYF

clone_size: NA
j_call: TRBJ2-4
v_call: TRBV11-2
d_call: TRBD2
cdr3_nt: TGTGCCAGCAGCCGACTAGCGGGAGTGGTAAACATTCAGTACTTC
cdr3_aa: CASSRLAGVVNIQYF

clone_size: NA
j_call: TRBJ2-7
v_call: TRBV14
d_call: NA
cdr3_nt: TGTGCCAGCAGCCAAACGGCCATGGACTTCAACGACGAGCAGTACTTC
cdr3_aa: CASSQTAMDFNDEQYF

clone_size: NA
j_call: TRBJ2-7
v_call: TRBV5-1
d_call: TRBD2
cdr3_nt: TGCGCCAGCAGCTGGGGACTAGCGGGAGGGCCATACGAGCAGTACTTC
cdr3_aa: CASSWGLAGGPYEQYF

clone_size: NA
j_call: TRBJ1-4
v_call: TRBV2
d_call: NA
cdr3_nt: TGTGCCAGCAGAGACAGACCAACTAATGAAAAACTGTTTTTT
cdr3_aa: CASRDRPTNEKLFF

clone_size: NA
j_call: TRBJ2-7
v_call: TRBV7-8
d_call: TRBD1
cdr3_nt: TGTGCCAGCAGCTTATACAGGGGAAACTCCTACGAGCAGTACTTC
cdr3_aa: CASSLYRGNSYEQYF

clone_size: NA
j_call: TRBJ2-7
v_call: TRBV27
d_call: TRBD2
cdr3_nt: TGTGCCAGCAGTTTAAGGCTAGCGGGAGCTAATTTCTACGAGCAGTACTTC
cdr3_aa: CASSLRLAGANFYEQYF

clone_size: NA
j_call: TRBJ2-2
v_call: TRBV30
d_call: NA
cdr3_nt: TGTGCCTGGACCGTCAGGGTCACCGGGGAGCTGTTTTTT
cdr3_aa: CAWTVRVTGELFF

clone_size: NA
j_call: TRBJ2-1
v_call: TRBV7-3
d_call: NA
cdr3_nt: TGTGCCAGCAGCTTAAGACAGGCATCCTACAATGAGCAGTTCTTC
cdr3_aa: CASSLRQASYNEQFF

clone_size: NA
j_call: TRBJ2-2
v_call: TRBV6-6
d_call: TRBD1
cdr3_nt: TGTGCCAGCAGTTACTCGGGACAGGGGGCCATCGGGGAGCTGTTTTTT
cdr3_aa: CASSYSGQGAIGELFF

clone_size: NA
j_call: TRBJ2-5
v_call: TRBV27
d_call: NA
cdr3_nt: TGTGCCAGCAGTTCACTAGATTTGGAGACCCAGTACTTC
cdr3_aa: CASSSLDLETQYF

clone_size: NA
j_call: TRBJ1-3
v_call: TRBV16
d_call: NA
cdr3_nt: TGTGCCAGCACAAGCCAGGTTTCTGGAAACACCATATATTTT
cdr3_aa: CASTSQVSGNTIYF

clone_size: NA
j_call: TRBJ2-5
v_call: TRBV15
d_call: TRBD2
cdr3_nt: TGTGCCACCAGCAGAGATCGGGGGGTTCCCTTCCAAGAGACCCAGTACTTC
cdr3_aa: CATSRDRGVPFQETQYF

clone_size: once
j_call: TRBJ2-1
v_call: TRBV11-2
d_call: TRBD2
cdr3_nt: TGTGCCAGCACCCCGACTAGCGGGCCCTTGGGTGAGCAGTTCTTC
cdr3_aa: CASTPTSGPLGEQFF

clone_size: NA
j_call: TRBJ2-1
v_call: TRBV7-3
d_call: NA
cdr3_nt: TGTGCCAGCAGTATCGGCTACAATGAGCAGTTCTTC
cdr3_aa: CASSIGYNEQFF

clone_size: NA
j_call: TRBJ2-1
v_call: TRBV7-2
d_call: NA
cdr3_nt: TGTGCCAGCAGCTTAAACGGACAGAATGAGCAGTTCTTC
cdr3_aa: CASSLNGQNEQFF

clone_size: NA
j_call: TRBJ2-2
v_call: TRBV7-9
d_call: TRBD2
cdr3_nt: TGTGCCAGCAGCTCGTGGACTAGCGGGGAGAAAGGGGAGCTGTTTTTT
cdr3_aa: CASSSWTSGEKGELFF

clone_size: NA
j_call: TRBJ2-1
v_call: TRBV11-3
d_call: NA
cdr3_nt: TGTGCCAGCAGCTTACAGGGTAGTCTCGATGAGCAGTTCTTC
cdr3_aa: CASSLQGSLDEQFF